This TCR beta chain was obtained from a study of OX40 agonist ivuxolimab in advanced cancers. Regarding the complete study: Ivuxolimab was a fully human IgG2 agonistic monoclonal antibody targeting the costimulatory receptor OX40 (CD134). Intravenous ivuxolimab was administered to patients every 2 weeks at six dose levels: 0.01, 0.1, 0.3, 1.5, 3 and 10 mg/kg. Of the roughly 50 dose-escalation patients, hepatocellular carcinoma was present in about 20, melanoma in around 15, renal cell carcinoma in 9 and head and neck cancer in 9. A male proportion of roughly 85% and a mean age of 60 years, ranging from roughly 23 to 80, were recorded for the dose-escalation cohort. Patients were allowed to have had prior anti-PD-1, anti-PD-L1 or anti-CTLA-4 therapy, and 40% to 45% of the dose-escalation patients had previously received checkpoint inhibitors. Three dose-escalation patients achieved partial responses, one with hepatocellular carcinoma and two with cutaneous melanoma. The purpose of peripheral TCRbeta sequencing was to test whether ivuxolimab changed TCR sequence diversity and led to clonal T-cell expansion. The paper reports the monotherapy dose-escalation portion (N of about 47 patients) of the phase I ivuxolimab trial. General study outcomes and caveats: In partial responders in the 0.1-3.0 mg/kg groups, normalized peripheral clonal expansion was found to be among the lowest, especially among CD8+ T cells. The antigen specificity of the peripheral T cells that underwent clonal expansion was not determined. At doses of 0.1 to 3.0 mg/kg, clonal expansion of both CD4+ and CD8+ T cells in blood was seen between baseline and week 6. Low levels of normalized T-cell clonal expansion were also seen in some patients who did not respond. After ivuxolimab, expanded clones were on average more numerous among CD8+ T cells than among CD4+ T cells.

The trial excluded patients who had a history of autoimmune disease or were on systemic immunosuppression. Peripheral blood for TCR sequencing was collected from all dose cohorts at baseline, on cycle 4 day 1, and on cycle 7 day 1. Samples were obtained from an open-label, multicenter, first-in-human phase I dose-escalation trial of ivuxolimab. Adults with locally advanced or metastatic head and neck squamous cell, hepatocellular, melanoma or renal cell carcinoma were enrolled in the trial. CD4+ and CD8+ T cells were sorted separately from peripheral blood before TCR sequencing. V gives up 4 bases and J gives up 2 bases, and the segment between their germline ends measures 15 bases. The CDR3 holds 15 amino acids from the cysteine to the phenylalanine. Only CDR3 DNA remains: 45 bases, in frame from the first base. CDR1 MNHNS and CDR2 SASEGT are derived from the germline V gene. With respect to this clone: No cognate antigen has been identified for it. Per-base qualities were not stored, and no clone one base away is much larger.

For sequencing of the TCRbeta CDR3 region, genomic DNA was extracted from the sorted cells. TCRbeta CDR3 regions were sequenced using the immunoSEQ Assay. Sourced from immuneACCESS, this table was stored by TCRdb with only in-frame sequences that have V and J called. A share of the clones is absent; for the studies checked, an unresolved V gene accounts for under half, and the remainder has no known explanation. The sample yields 65,000 to 95,000 clones; approximately 94% were counted once. The top ten constitute about 5% of the sample. The V and J segments used are TRBV6-1 and TRBJ2-7; the D region may be TRBD1 or TRBD2, each matching 5 bases equally. The sample here was CD4+ or CD8+ T cells sorted from blood, taken in a trial of the OX40 agonist ivuxolimab. This sequence was found in an adult with an advanced solid tumor such as melanoma, head and neck, liver or kidney cancer. This receptor has the CDR3 CASSVWGSSTYEQYF. In nucleotide form, the sequence is TGTGCCAGCAGTGTCTGGGGGAGCAGCACCTACGAGCAGTACTTC.